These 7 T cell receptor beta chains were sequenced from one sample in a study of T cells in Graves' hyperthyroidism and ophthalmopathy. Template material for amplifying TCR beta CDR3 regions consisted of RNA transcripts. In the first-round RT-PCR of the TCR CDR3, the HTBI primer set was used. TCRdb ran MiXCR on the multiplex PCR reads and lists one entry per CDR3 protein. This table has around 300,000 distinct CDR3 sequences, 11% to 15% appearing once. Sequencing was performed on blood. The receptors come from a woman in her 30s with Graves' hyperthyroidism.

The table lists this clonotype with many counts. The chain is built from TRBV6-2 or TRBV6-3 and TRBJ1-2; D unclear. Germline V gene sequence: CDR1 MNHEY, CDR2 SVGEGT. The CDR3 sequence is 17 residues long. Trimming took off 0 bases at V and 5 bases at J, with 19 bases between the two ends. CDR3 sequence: CASSYSPLKQADYGYTF. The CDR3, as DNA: TGTGCCAGCAGTTACTCTCCCCTCAAGCAGGCAGATTATGGCTACACCTTC.

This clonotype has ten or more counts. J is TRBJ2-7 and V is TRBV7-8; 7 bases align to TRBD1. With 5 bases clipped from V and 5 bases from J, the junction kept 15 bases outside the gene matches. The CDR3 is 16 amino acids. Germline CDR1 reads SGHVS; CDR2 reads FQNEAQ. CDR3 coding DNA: TGTGCCAGCAGCCCCGACAGGGTAGGCCCTTCGGACGAGCAGTACTTC. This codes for CASSPDRVGPSDEQYF.

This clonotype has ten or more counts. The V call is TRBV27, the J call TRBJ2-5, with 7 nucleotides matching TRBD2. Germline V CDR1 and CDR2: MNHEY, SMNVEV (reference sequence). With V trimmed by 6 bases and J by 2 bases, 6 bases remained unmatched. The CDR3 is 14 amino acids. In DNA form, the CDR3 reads TGTGCCAGCAGGAAACTAGCGAGTCAAGAGACCCAGTACTTC. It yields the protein CASRKLASQETQYF.

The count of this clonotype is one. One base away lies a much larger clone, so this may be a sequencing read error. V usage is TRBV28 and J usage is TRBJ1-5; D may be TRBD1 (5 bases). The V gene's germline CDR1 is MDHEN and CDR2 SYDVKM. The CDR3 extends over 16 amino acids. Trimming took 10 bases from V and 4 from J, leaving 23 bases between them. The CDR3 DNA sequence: TGTGCCAACAGGATAGGGGACGGGCGAATTAATCAGCCCCAGCATTTT. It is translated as CANRIGDGRINQPQHF.

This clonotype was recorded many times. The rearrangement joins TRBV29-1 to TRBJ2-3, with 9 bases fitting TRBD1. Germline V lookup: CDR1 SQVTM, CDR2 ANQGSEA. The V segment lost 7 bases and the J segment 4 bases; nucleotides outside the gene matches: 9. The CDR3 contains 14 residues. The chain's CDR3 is CSARDRVSPDTQYF. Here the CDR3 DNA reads TGCAGCGCCCGGGACAGGGTCTCCCCAGATACGCAGTATTTT.

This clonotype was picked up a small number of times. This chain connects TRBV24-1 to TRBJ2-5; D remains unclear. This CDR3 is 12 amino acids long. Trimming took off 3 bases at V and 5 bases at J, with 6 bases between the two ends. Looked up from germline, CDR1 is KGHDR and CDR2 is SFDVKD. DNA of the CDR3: TGTGCCACCAGTGATGTCGGCGAGACCCAGTACTTC. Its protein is CATSDVGETQYF.

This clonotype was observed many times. CDR3 bases: TGCAGCGTTGAGGTCGGACGGGACACTGAAGCTTTCTTT. This gives the protein CSVEVGRDTEAFF. The V gene is TRBV29-1, the J gene TRBJ1-1; D uncertain. Germline CDR1 SQVTM, CDR2 ANQGSEA. This CDR3 comprises 13 residues. The V end was cut by 3 bases, the J end by 3 bases, with 11 bases between.